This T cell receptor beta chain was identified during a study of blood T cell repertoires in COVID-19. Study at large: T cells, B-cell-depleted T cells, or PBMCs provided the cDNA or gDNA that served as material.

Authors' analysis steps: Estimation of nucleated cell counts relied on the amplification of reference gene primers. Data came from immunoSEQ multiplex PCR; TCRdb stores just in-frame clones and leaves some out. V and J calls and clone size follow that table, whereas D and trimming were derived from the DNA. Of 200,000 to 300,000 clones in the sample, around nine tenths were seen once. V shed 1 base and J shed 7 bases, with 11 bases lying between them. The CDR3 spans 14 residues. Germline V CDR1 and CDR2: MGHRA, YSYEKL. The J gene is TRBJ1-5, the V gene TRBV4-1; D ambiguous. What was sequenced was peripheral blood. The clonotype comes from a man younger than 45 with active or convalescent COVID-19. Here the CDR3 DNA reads TGCGCCAGCAGCCAAGCCTCGGGGATCCAGCCCCAGCATTTT. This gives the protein CASSQASGIQPQHF.